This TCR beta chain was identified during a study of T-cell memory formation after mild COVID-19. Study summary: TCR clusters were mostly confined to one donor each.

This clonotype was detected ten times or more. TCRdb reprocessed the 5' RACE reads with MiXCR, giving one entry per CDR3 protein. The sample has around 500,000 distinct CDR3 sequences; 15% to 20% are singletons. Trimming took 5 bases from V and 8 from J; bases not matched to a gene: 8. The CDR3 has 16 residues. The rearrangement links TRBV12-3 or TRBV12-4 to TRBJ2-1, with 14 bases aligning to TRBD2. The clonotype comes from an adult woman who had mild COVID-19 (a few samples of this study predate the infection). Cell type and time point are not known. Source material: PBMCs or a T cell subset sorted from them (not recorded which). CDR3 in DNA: TGTGCCAGCAGTACGAAGACTAGCGGGGGGGAACATGAGCAGTTCTTC. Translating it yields CASSTKTSGGEHEQFF.